These T cell receptor beta chains were read from a single sample in a study of T-cell memory formation after mild COVID-19. MiXCR was run by TCRdb on the 5' RACE reads, yielding one entry per CDR3 protein. The table records some 97,000 distinct CDR3 sequences, around 10% of them present only once. Sequences were obtained from PBMCs or a T cell subset sorted from them (not recorded which). The receptors derive from a man aged 18 to 30 who had mild COVID-19 (a few samples of this study predate the infection). Cell type and time point are not known. CDR3s leave out the opening cysteine and the closing phenylalanine or tryptophan. The order of the fields is clone size, V gene, J gene, CDR3 protein. Rows give clone size only sometimes, using once, few, many, or a class for an expanded clone.

>many|TRBV4-3|TRBJ2-2
ASSQGEGIDPGELF
>.|TRBV4-3|TRBJ2-1
ASSQETSGYNEQF
>.|TRBV7-6|TRBJ2-2
ASSFGGLANTGELF
>.|TRBV4-1|TRBJ1-5
ASSQVSTAGQPQH
>.|TRBV9|TRBJ2-1
ASSVGTSGGALYNEQF
>many|TRBV9|TRBJ1-2
ASSVATAGPGGYT
>.|TRBV7-9|TRBJ2-2
ASSLAIVGGNTGELF
>.|TRBV24-1|TRBJ2-1
ATSNLGWDEQF
>few|TRBV12-3/TRBV12-4|TRBJ1-6
ASSRGTANSPLH
>.|TRBV27|TRBJ2-1
ASSLSSYEYFGNEQF
>many|TRBV6-5|TRBJ2-5
ASIPPEETQY
>.|TRBV27|TRBJ1-1
ASSHHRGGDTEAF
>.|TRBV6-2/TRBV6-3|TRBJ1-2
ASSTWTGGFYGYT
>many|TRBV7-6|TRBJ2-1
ASSFEASLYNEQF
>many|TRBV6-2/TRBV6-3|TRBJ2-7
ASSYSTEQY
>.|TRBV6-6|TRBJ2-1
ASSYLGGVVQF
>.|TRBV27|TRBJ1-2
ASSLSGVGGYT
>few|TRBV27|TRBJ1-2
ATPWRRPDGYT
>few|TRBV3-1|TRBJ2-1
ASSQVSGNNEQF
>few|TRBV3-1|TRBJ2-7
ASSQVGSYEQY
>.|TRBV27|TRBJ1-1
ASSSLPGGAVPEAF
>few|TRBV3-1|TRBJ2-1
ASSQAQGPREQF
>few|TRBV4-3|TRBJ1-2
ASSQQPAPPDSTYGYT
>.|TRBV21-1|TRBJ1-3
ASSLRDRGPGNTIY
>few|TRBV7-6|TRBJ2-6
ASSPPASGANVLT
>many|TRBV27|TRBJ1-6
ASADRNSPLH
>.|TRBV4-1|TRBJ1-5
ASSQESLLGEPQH
>few|TRBV15|TRBJ2-7
ATSRTLGDYEQY
>.|TRBV6-6|TRBJ1-5
ASRTGYNQPQH
>.|TRBV6-5|TRBJ2-2
ASSYSAHTGELF
>few|TRBV4-1|TRBJ2-1
ASSPGQGWNEQF
>few|TRBV6-5|TRBJ2-3
ASRGTQGGSTDTQY
>many|TRBV6-5|TRBJ2-1
ASSYWPYNEQF
>.|TRBV6-1|TRBJ1-6
ASPGNADNSPLH
>.|TRBV20-1|TRBJ2-5
SAGELRHSPITETQY